These 22 T cell receptor beta chains originate from one sample sequenced in a study of monozygotic twins with inflammatory bowel disease. TCRdb reprocessed the 5' RACE reads and reports one entry per CDR3 protein, with no DNA. The sample includes 400,000 to 500,000 distinct CDR3 sequences. Sequencing used blood. Source of these receptors: a human donor with ulcerative colitis or Crohn's disease, or a healthy co-twin of an affected twin (not recorded which).

This chain connects TRBV20-1 to TRBJ2-2; as DNA is missing, the TRBD2 call by TCRdb cannot be tested. The CDR3 spans 14 residues. CDR1 and CDR2 (germline): DFQATT, SNEGSKA (reference sequence). Here the CDR3 reads CSVAASGGPGELFF.

V gene TRBV5-1 combines with J gene TRBJ1-1; TCRdb reports TRBD1, a call that lacks DNA to check it against. Per the germline V gene, CDR1 is SGHRS and CDR2 is YFSETQ. CDR3 length: 14 residues. The CDR3 loop reads CASSPGTLNTEAFF.

The rearrangement uses TRBV20-1 and TRBJ2-3; the TCRdb call, TRBD2, lacks DNA for checking. Germline V gene sequence: CDR1 DFQATT, CDR2 SNEGSKA (reference sequence). The CDR3 loop spans 14 amino acids. CDR3 loop: CSADSGGVTDTQYF.

J is TRBJ2-1 and V is TRBV20-1; TCRdb picks TRBD2, but there is no DNA to check that call. Germline V lookup: CDR1 DFQATT, CDR2 SNEGSKA (reference sequence). The CDR3 loop spans 17 amino acids. The CDR3 loop is CSASVETSGAGWGEQFF.

The chain recombines TRBV5-4 with TRBJ1-2; TCRdb picks TRBD1, but there is no DNA to check that call. The CDR3 runs to 16 residues. Per germline, CDR1 SGHNT and CDR2 YYREEE (reference sequence). CDR3 sequence: CASSGRRTGGSYGYTF. The variable domain in full, with the rest retrieved from reference TRBV5-4 and TRBJ1-2, is ETGVTQSPTHLIKTRGQQVTLRCSSQSGHNTVSWYQQALGQGPQFIFQYYREEENGRGNFPPRFSGLQFPNYSSELNVNALELDDSALYLCASSGRRTGGSYGYTFGSGTRLTVV.

This chain links TRBV5-1 with TRBJ1-4. The CDR3 runs to 14 residues. Per germline, CDR1 SGHRS and CDR2 YFSETQ. The CDR3 loop reads CASSLTGLNEKLFF.

The V and J genes are TRBV5-1 and TRBJ2-3; TCRdb outputs TRBD2, but without DNA this stays unchecked. The CDR3 runs 14 residues. The germline gives CDR1 SGHRS, CDR2 YFSETQ. The chain's CDR3 is CASRRDGRKGTQYF.

The CDR3 is CASSQLGGSSGSYEQYF. The rearrangement uses TRBV14 and TRBJ2-7; the D gene TCRdb calls, TRBD1, cannot be checked with no DNA. The CDR3 runs 17 residues. The V gene's germline CDR1 is SGHDN and CDR2 FVKESK.

The chain links TRBV7-9 to TRBJ1-5. Germline V gives CDR1 SEHNR, CDR2 FQNEAQ (reference sequence). This CDR3 comprises 12 residues. This CDR3 reads CASSLGSQPQHF.

The J gene is TRBJ2-7, the V gene TRBV27; checking the TCRdb D call of TRBD2 is not possible without DNA. CDR1 and CDR2 from the germline V gene are MNHEY and SMNVEV (reference sequence). CDR3 length: 14 residues. This CDR3 reads CASTRTSGLDEQYF.

This chain joins TRBV5-5 and TRBJ2-2; the TCRdb D gene call, TRBD1, has no DNA to confirm it. Germline CDR1 and CDR2: SGHKS and YYEKEE (reference sequence). CDR3 length: 15 residues. CDR3 sequence: CASSWIGGNTGELFF.

CDR3 amino acids: CASSSTIALNTGELFF. The chain combines TRBV12-3 or TRBV12-4 with TRBJ2-2; TCRdb calls TRBD2, which cannot be checked without DNA. This CDR3 has 16 amino acids.

The V and J genes are TRBV14 and TRBJ1-2; TCRdb calls TRBD1, which cannot be checked without DNA. Germline V gene data show CDR1 as SGHDN and CDR2 as FVKESK. The CDR3 is 15 residues long. CDR3 amino acids: CASSQGGGQIPGYTF.

The chain has TRBV5-1 and TRBJ2-7. Per the germline V gene, CDR1 is SGHRS and CDR2 is YFSETQ. The CDR3 is made up of 15 amino acids. The CDR3 reads CASSFGHISSYEQYF.

The chain couples TRBV27 to TRBJ1-5; TCRdb selects TRBD1, and the lack of DNA leaves this call unchecked. CDR1 and CDR2 (germline): MNHEY, SMNVEV (reference sequence). The CDR3 spans 13 residues. The CDR3 protein is CASGAGVNQPQHF.

The CDR3 loop reads CASSQGSNQPQHF. V usage is TRBV3-1 and J usage is TRBJ1-5. Germline CDR1 and CDR2: LGHDT and YNNKEL (reference sequence). The CDR3 totals 13 residues. The full variable domain, with the rest looked up from reference TRBV3-1 and TRBJ1-5, is DTAVSQTPKYLVTQMGNDKSIKCEQNLGHDTMYWYKQDSKKFLKIMFSYNNKELIINETVPNRFSPKSPDKAHLNLHINSLELGDSAVYFCASSQGSNQPQHFGDGTRLSIL.

The rearrangement joins TRBV5-5 to TRBJ2-7; the D gene TCRdb calls, TRBD1, cannot be checked with no DNA. Germline CDR1 is SGHKS and CDR2 is YYEKEE (reference sequence). The length of the CDR3 is 16 residues. The CDR3 protein is CASRLYGTGETYEQYF.

The gene calls are TRBV28 and TRBJ2-2; without DNA, the TCRdb call of TRBD1 cannot be checked. Germline V lookup: CDR1 MDHEN, CDR2 SYDVKM. The CDR3 runs 13 residues. CDR3 protein: CASRGQGPGELFF.

This chain connects TRBV5-1 to TRBJ2-7. Per the germline V gene, CDR1 is SGHRS and CDR2 is YFSETQ. The CDR3 has 14 residues. The CDR3: CASSWGLVSYEQYF.

This chain uses TRBV11-1 with TRBJ2-1; the D gene TCRdb calls, TRBD2, cannot be checked with no DNA. Per germline, CDR1 SGHAT and CDR2 FQDESV (reference sequence). This CDR3 is built from 19 residues. The CDR3 region is CASSLLRRGLAGDYNEQFF.

The CDR3 reads CASSLADRRNTEAFF. The genes are TRBV5-1 and TRBJ1-1; TCRdb gives TRBD1 as the D gene, but with no DNA this cannot be confirmed. The germline V gene encodes CDR1 SGHRS and CDR2 YFSETQ. This CDR3 contains 15 residues.

The chain recombines TRBV29-1 with TRBJ2-7; TCRdb reports TRBD2, a call that lacks DNA to check it against. CDR1 and CDR2 from the germline V gene are SQVTM and ANQGSEA. The CDR3 has 13 residues. The CDR3 sequence is CSVSTSASYEQYF.